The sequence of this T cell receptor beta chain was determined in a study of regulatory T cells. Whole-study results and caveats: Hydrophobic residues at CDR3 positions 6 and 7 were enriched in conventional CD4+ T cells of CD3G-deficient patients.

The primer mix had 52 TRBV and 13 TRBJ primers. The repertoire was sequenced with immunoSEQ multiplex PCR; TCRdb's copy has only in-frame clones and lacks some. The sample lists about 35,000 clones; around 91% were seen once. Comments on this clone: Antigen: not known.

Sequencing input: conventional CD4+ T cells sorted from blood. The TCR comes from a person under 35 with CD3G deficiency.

The CDR3 DNA reads as TGTGCCAGCAGGTTCCAGGGTAATGGTCAGCCCCAGCATTTT. Protein sequence: CASRFQGNGQPQHF. The V and J genes are TRBV28 and TRBJ1-5; TRBD1 might be the D (5 bases). Per the germline V gene, CDR1 is MDHEN and CDR2 is SYDVKM. CDR3 length: 14 residues. V dropped 6 bases and J dropped 6 bases, with 15 bases sitting between them.